These 31 T cell receptor beta chains were all obtained from the same sample, sequenced in a study of T cell responses to AZD1222 COVID-19 vaccine. The protocol was immunoSEQ multiplex PCR, while the TCRdb copy is restricted to in-frame clones and leaves out a portion. The table has about 120,000 clones, around 90% seen once. Sequencing was performed on peripheral blood, taken on day 0 of AZD1222 vaccination. These receptor sequences come from an adult in good health.

The V call is TRBV29-1, the J call TRBJ1-4; the D gene is possibly TRBD1 (5 bases). Per germline, CDR1 SQVTM and CDR2 ANQGSEA. The CDR3 spans 11 residues. V was cut by 3 bases and J by 11 bases, with 10 bases left in between. As DNA, the CDR3 is TGCAGCGTTGAGGGGGATGGGAAACTGTTTTTT. This translates into CSVEGDGKLFF. The full variable domain, with the rest looked up from reference TRBV29-1 and TRBJ1-4, is SAVISQKPSRDICQRGTSLTIQCQVDSQVTMMFWYRQQPGQSLTLIATANQGSEATYESGFVIDKFPISRPNLTFSTLTVSNMSPEDSSIYLCSVEGDGKLFFGSGTQLSVL.

The chain uses TRBV24-1 and TRBJ2-2, with TRBD2 matching 14 bases. V lost 3 bases to trimming and J lost 2 bases; unmatched junction nucleotides: 13. The CDR3 covers 21 residues. The germline CDR1 and CDR2 sequences are KGHDR and SFDVKD. CDR3 region: CATSDAPGLAGDRGNTGELFF. CDR3 DNA: TGTGCCACCAGTGATGCACCGGGACTAGCGGGAGATAGGGGTAACACCGGGGAGCTGTTTTTT.

The CDR3 DNA follows: TGTGCCTGGAGTGGCTGGACTAGCGGGGATCAAGAGACCCAGTACTTC. Amino acid sequence: CAWSGWTSGDQETQYF. V is TRBV30 and J is TRBJ2-5; 12 bases align to TRBD2. The junction had 5 bases not matched to a gene; V was cut back by 1 base and J by 2 bases. The V gene's germline CDR1 is GTSNPN and CDR2 SVGIG (reference sequence). This CDR3 has 16 amino acids.

The chain employs TRBV5-6 and TRBJ2-1; 8 bases fit TRBD1. Germline assignment: CDR1 SGHDT and CDR2 YYEEEE. CDR3 length: 15 residues. V shed 4 bases, J shed 0 bases, and the junction held 3 bases outside the gene matches. The CDR3: CASSPQGGSYNEQFF. In DNA, the CDR3 is TGTGCCAGCAGCCCACAGGGGGGCTCCTACAATGAGCAGTTCTTC.

The chain couples TRBV18 to TRBJ2-3, with 12 positions matching TRBD2. CDR3 length: 23 amino acids. The germline CDR1 and CDR2 sequences are KGHSH and LQKENI. Trimming took 2 bases from V and 0 from J; bases not matched to a gene: 21. The CDR3 DNA sequence: TGTGCCAGCTCACCAGAGACTCTCACTAGCGGGAGGAGTGGGGCGGAGAGCACAGATACGCAGTATTTT. This codes for CASSPETLTSGRSGAESTDTQYF.

The genes are TRBV5-1 and TRBJ2-7; 8 nucleotides line up with TRBD1. Trimming took 0 bases from V and 5 from J; bases not matched to a gene: 4. Germline CDR1 reads SGHRS; CDR2 reads YFSETQ. CDR3 size: 14 residues. CDR3 region: CASSLDWTGNEQYF. CDR3 DNA sequence: TGCGCCAGCAGCTTGGACTGGACAGGGAACGAGCAGTACTTC.

This clone was detected only a few times. The chain has TRBV28 and TRBJ1-5; 7 nucleotides match TRBD1. This CDR3 has 17 amino acids. Losses at the gene ends were 10 bases for V and 2 bases for J; bases not matched to a gene: 17. CDR1 and CDR2 (germline): MDHEN, SYDVKM. The CDR3 loop reads CANTGQDGRLCNQPQHF. In nucleotides, the CDR3 is TGTGCCAACACTGGACAGGACGGCAGGTTATGCAATCAGCCCCAGCATTTT. Together with reference TRBV28 and TRBJ1-5, the CDR3 gives the full variable domain: DVKVTQSSRYLVKRTGEKVFLECVQDMDHENMFWYRQDPGLGLRLIYFSYDVKMKEKGDIPEGYSVSREKKERFSLILESASTNQTSMYLCANTGQDGRLCNQPQHFGDGTRLSIL.

The rearrangement links TRBV11-2 to TRBJ2-3; the D gene is possibly TRBD1 (7 bases). V lost 1 base to trimming and J lost 4 bases, with 9 bases between them. This CDR3 region has 14 residues. Germline V gene sequence: CDR1 SGHAT, CDR2 FQNNGV. CDR3 bases: TGTGCCAGCAGCTTAGCCAGGGGGGCAGATACGCAGTATTTT. Translating it yields CASSLARGADTQYF.

The CDR3 coding sequence is TGTGCCAGCAGCTCACACGCAGGGGGCGAGCAGTACTTC. It yields the protein CASSSHAGGEQYF. The rearrangement links TRBV6-2 or TRBV6-3 to TRBJ2-7; TRBD1 aligns across 7 bases. This CDR3 comprises 13 residues. Germline CDR1 reads MNHEY; CDR2 reads SVGEGT. Unmatched junction bases numbered 8, after V lost 6 bases and J lost 6 bases.

The V call is TRBV6-5, the J call TRBJ1-2; 7 bases line up with TRBD1. The CDR3 totals 15 residues. Germline V lookup: CDR1 MNHEY, CDR2 SVGAGI. J was trimmed by 8 bases and V by 2 bases; bases with no gene match: 11. The CDR3 region has the DNA TGTGCCAGCAGTTACGCCGCTGACAGGGCGGGCGGCTACACCTTC. Translated, it gives CASSYAADRAGGYTF.

The chain employs TRBV5-6 and TRBJ2-2; perhaps TRBD1 as D (5 bases). The germline V and J ends were trimmed by 2 bases and 1 base, with 9 bases remaining between them. The CDR3 sequence is 15 residues long. Looked up from germline, CDR1 is SGHDT and CDR2 is YYEEEE. The CDR3 spells CASSFPGWNTGELFF. The DNA of the CDR3 is TGTGCCAGCAGCTTCCCAGGGTGGAACACCGGGGAGCTGTTTTTT.

The sample holds a few counts of this clone. The V and J genes are TRBV7-3 and TRBJ1-1, with no clear D. Trimming removed 4 bases from V and 1 base from J, with 10 bases in between. The CDR3 runs 14 residues. Germline CDR1 reads SGHTA; CDR2 reads FQGTGA. The CDR3 loop reads CASSSIGGNTEAFF. In nucleotides, the CDR3 is TGTGCCAGCAGCTCCATAGGAGGGAACACTGAAGCTTTCTTT.

This chain connects TRBV10-1 to TRBJ2-5; D may be TRBD1 (5 bases). V was shortened by 0 bases and J by 1 base, with 9 bases between the two germline ends. The CDR3 covers 15 residues. Germline loops: CDR1 WNHNN, CDR2 SYGVQD (reference sequence). CDR3 region: CASSESTGAQETQYF. The CDR3 coding sequence is TGCGCCAGCAGTGAGTCAACAGGAGCCCAAGAGACCCAGTACTTC.

This rearrangement joins TRBV24-1 to TRBJ2-7; TRBD2 is a possible D gene (6 bases). This CDR3 comprises 17 residues. Trimming left V 5 bases short and J 3 bases short, with 22 bases between. Germline assignment: CDR1 KGHDR and CDR2 SFDVKD. The CDR3 DNA reads as TGTGCCACCAGTGGCAAAGGCGGGAAGGACGGAGACTACGAGCAGTACTTC. Translated, it gives CATSGKGGKDGDYEQYF.

CDR3 sequence (DNA): TGTGCCAGTAAGGTACAGGGGGCGGAAAAACTGTTTTTT. Its protein is CASKVQGAEKLFF. The chain recombines TRBV19 with TRBJ1-4; TRBD1 aligns across 9 bases. Germline V gives CDR1 LNHDA, CDR2 SQIVND (reference sequence). J gave up 8 bases and V 7 bases, and 5 bases lay outside the gene matches. This CDR3 is 13 amino acids long.

The chain uses TRBV27 and TRBJ2-6; tentative D call: TRBD2 (7 bases). V lost 7 bases and J 0 bases, leaving 19 bases between the germline ends. Germline assignment: CDR1 MNHEY and CDR2 SMNVEV (reference sequence). The CDR3 length is 18 residues. This chain's CDR3 is CASTTPRGASSGANVLTF. In DNA form, the CDR3 reads TGTGCCAGCACCACCCCCCGGGGGGCGAGCTCTGGGGCCAACGTCCTGACTTTC.

The J gene is TRBJ1-1, the V gene TRBV27, with D possibly matching TRBD1 (6 bases). With 8 bases removed from V and 0 bases from J, the gap between germline ends came to 13 bases. Per the germline V gene, CDR1 is MNHEY and CDR2 is SMNVEV (reference sequence). The CDR3 is 14 residues long. The CDR3 nucleotides read TGTGCCAGCGGGGGGGCCCCATTGAACACTGAAGCTTTCTTT. As protein: CASGGAPLNTEAFF.

The chain links TRBV7-2 to TRBJ2-2; TRBD1 matches at 8 bases. The germline V gene encodes CDR1 SGHTA and CDR2 FQGNSA. This CDR3 is 17 amino acids long. V lost 5 bases, J lost 5 bases, and 13 bases stayed unmatched. DNA for the CDR3: TGTGCCAGCAGCCCTACGACAGGGGCGTTGAGGACCGGGGAGCTGTTTTTT. The encoded protein is CASSPTTGALRTGELFF. Looking up the rest from reference TRBV7-2 and TRBJ2-2 gives the full variable domain: GAGVSQSPSNKVTEKGKDVELRCDPISGHTALYWYRQSLGQGLEFLIYFQGNSAPDKSGLPSDRFSAERTGGSVSTLTIQRTQQEDSAVYLCASSPTTGALRTGELFFGEGSRLTVL.

The chain recombines TRBV27 with TRBJ2-5; D gene unclear. CDR1 is MNHEY, CDR2 SMNVEV, per germline (reference sequence). V was pared by 2 bases and J by 1 base, with 5 bases between. The CDR3 length is 13 residues. The CDR3: CASSLRTQETQYF. The CDR3 nucleotides are TGTGCCAGCAGTTTAAGGACCCAAGAGACCCAGTACTTC.

The chain joins TRBV9 to TRBJ2-7, with 8 positions matching TRBD2. CDR1 SGDLS and CDR2 YYNGEE come from the germline V gene. The CDR3 spans 16 residues. The V segment lost 3 bases and the J segment 2 bases; nucleotides outside the gene matches: 10. The CDR3 DNA sequence: TGTGCCAGCAGCGCGCGGAACTCGGGGGGGACCTACGAGCAGTACTTC. Translating it yields CASSARNSGGTYEQYF.

This clone has just a few counts. V gene TRBV5-4 combines with J gene TRBJ1-6; 7 positions match TRBD1. This CDR3 has 15 amino acids. The germline gives CDR1 SGHNT, CDR2 YYREEE (reference sequence). V lost 4 bases, J lost 2 bases, and 3 bases stayed unmatched. Written as DNA, the CDR3 is TGTGCCAGCAGCGCCGGGACAGCCTATAATTCACCCCTCCACTTT. Translation: CASSAGTAYNSPLHF.

The chain recombines TRBV21-1 with TRBJ2-7; the D call of TRBD1 is as the table states it, not checked on the DNA. TRBV21-1 is noted as a pseudogene. The CDR3 length is 17 residues. The CDR3 nucleotides are TGTGCCAGCAGCAAAGAGAGGGACAAATACCCGACCTACGAGCAGTACTTC. This gives the protein CASSKERDKYPTYEQYF.

The rearrangement links TRBV19 to TRBJ2-2; TRBD2 matches 9 bases. V lost 4 bases, J lost 4 bases, and 7 bases stayed unmatched. This CDR3 spans 16 amino acids. Per germline, CDR1 LNHDA and CDR2 SQIVND (reference sequence). This CDR3 reads CASSKAGGRGTGELFF. CDR3 DNA: TGTGCCAGTAGTAAAGCGGGAGGACGCGGCACCGGGGAGCTGTTTTTT.

The rearrangement links TRBV18 to TRBJ1-1; D might be TRBD1 (6 bases). V lost 6 bases and J 0 bases, leaving 8 bases between the germline ends. The CDR3 is 13 residues long. Germline V gene data show CDR1 as KGHSH and CDR2 as LQKENI. CDR3 region: CASSGGLNTEAFF. The CDR3 nucleotides are TGTGCCAGCTCGGGGGGCTTGAACACTGAAGCTTTCTTT.

This sequence joins TRBV7-9 and TRBJ1-5; D perhaps matches TRBD1 (5 bases). V was clipped by 3 bases and J by 4 bases, with 10 bases between them. Germline CDR1 and CDR2: SEHNR and FQNEAQ (reference sequence). The CDR3 is 14 residues long. In DNA, the CDR3 is TGTGCCAGCAGCTTTGGAGAGGGGAATCAGCCCCAGCATTTT. The encoded protein is CASSFGEGNQPQHF.

The V call is TRBV19, the J call TRBJ2-3, with 8 bases fitting TRBD2. V was clipped by 3 bases and J by 5 bases; unmatched bases: 7. There are 15 residues in the CDR3. Germline assignment: CDR1 LNHDA and CDR2 SQIVND (reference sequence). Written as DNA, the CDR3 is TGTGCCAGTAGTATTGGAACTAGCGGTGAAGATACGCAGTATTTT. Residues: CASSIGTSGEDTQYF.

The chain employs TRBV28 and TRBJ2-5; D not resolved. The V end was cut by 3 bases, the J end by 2 bases, with 16 bases between. Germline V gene lookup returns CDR1 MDHEN and CDR2 SYDVKM. This CDR3 spans 16 amino acids. CDR3 sequence reads: CASSFQPALGQETQYF. The CDR3 region has the DNA TGTGCCAGCAGTTTTCAGCCCGCTCTCGGGCAAGAGACCCAGTACTTC.

CDR3 nucleotide sequence: TGTGCCAGAAGCCTATTCCAGGCAAGGAGTAATTCACCCCTCCACTTT. This translates into CARSLFQARSNSPLHF. V usage is TRBV5-3 and J usage is TRBJ1-6; D unresolved. TRBV5-3 is filed as an ORF, its function uncertain. The CDR3 runs 16 residues. Trimming left V 4 bases short and J 6 bases short, with 17 bases between.

The chain couples TRBV28 to TRBJ1-2, with 7 bases matching TRBD1. The length of the CDR3 is 14 residues. The ends lost 6 bases at V and 2 bases at J; junction bases unmatched: 6. Germline V lookup: CDR1 MDHEN, CDR2 SYDVKM. The CDR3, as DNA: TGTGCCAGCAGGCTAACAGGGGAAAACTATGGCTACACCTTC. Encoded protein: CASRLTGENYGYTF.

The genes are TRBV7-9 and TRBJ2-3; D is ambiguous. Germline CDR1 SEHNR, CDR2 FQNEAQ (reference sequence). The CDR3 consists of 14 residues. V gave up 5 bases and J gave up 1 base, with 10 bases separating them. The CDR3 DNA follows: TGTGCCAGCAGCCCGACGGCTGGCACAGATACGCAGTATTTT. This translates into CASSPTAGTDTQYF. Looking up the rest from reference TRBV7-9 and TRBJ2-3 gives the full variable domain: DTGVSQNPRHKITKRGQNVTFRCDPISEHNRLYWYRQTLGQGPEFLTYFQNEAQLEKSRLLSDRFSAERPKGSFSTLEIQRTEQGDSAMYLCASSPTAGTDTQYFGPGTRLTVL.

The chain carries TRBV7-8 and TRBJ1-2, with D perhaps TRBD1 (5 bases). Germline V gives CDR1 SGHVS, CDR2 FQNEAQ. This CDR3 is 16 amino acids long. Trimming left V 0 bases short and J 4 bases short, with 15 bases between. The CDR3 loop is CASSLAGLGEVYGYTF. The CDR3 DNA sequence: TGTGCCAGCAGCTTAGCGGGACTCGGGGAGGTCTATGGCTACACCTTC.